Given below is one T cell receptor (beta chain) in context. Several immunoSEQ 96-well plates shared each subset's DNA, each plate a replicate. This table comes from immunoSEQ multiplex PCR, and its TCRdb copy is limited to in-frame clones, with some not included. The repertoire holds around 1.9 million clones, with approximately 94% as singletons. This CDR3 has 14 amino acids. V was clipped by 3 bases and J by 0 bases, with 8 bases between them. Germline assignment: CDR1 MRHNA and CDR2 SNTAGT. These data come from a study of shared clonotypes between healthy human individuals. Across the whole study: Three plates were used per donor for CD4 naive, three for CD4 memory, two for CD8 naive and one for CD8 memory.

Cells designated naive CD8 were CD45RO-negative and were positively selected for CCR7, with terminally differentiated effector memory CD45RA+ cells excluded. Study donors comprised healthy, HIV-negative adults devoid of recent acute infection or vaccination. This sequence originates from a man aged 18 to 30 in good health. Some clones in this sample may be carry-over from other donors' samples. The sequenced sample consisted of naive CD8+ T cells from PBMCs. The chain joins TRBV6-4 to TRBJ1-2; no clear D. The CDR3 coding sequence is TGTGCCAGCAGTGAGATAGGAGCTAACTATGGCTACACCTTC. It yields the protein CASSEIGANYGYTF.